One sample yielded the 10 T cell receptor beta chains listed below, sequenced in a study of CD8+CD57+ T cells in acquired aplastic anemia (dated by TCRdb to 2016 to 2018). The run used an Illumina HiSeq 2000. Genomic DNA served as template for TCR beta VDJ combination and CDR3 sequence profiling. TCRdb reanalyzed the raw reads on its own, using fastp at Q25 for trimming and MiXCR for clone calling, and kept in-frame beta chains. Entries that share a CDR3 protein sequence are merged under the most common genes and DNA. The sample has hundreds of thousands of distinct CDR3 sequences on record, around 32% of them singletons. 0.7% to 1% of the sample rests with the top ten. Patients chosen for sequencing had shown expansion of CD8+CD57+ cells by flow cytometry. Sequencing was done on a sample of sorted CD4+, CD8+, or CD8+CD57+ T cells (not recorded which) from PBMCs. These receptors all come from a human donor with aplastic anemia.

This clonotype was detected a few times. CDR3 region: CASSQTGGRTDTQYF. DNA of the CDR3: TGCGCCAGCAGCCAAACAGGGGGCAGGACAGATACGCAGTATTTT. V and J are TRBV4-3 and TRBJ2-3; 9 bases line up with TRBD1. The V segment lost 2 bases and the J segment 3 bases; nucleotides outside the gene matches: 3. This CDR3 contains 15 residues. Germline V gene sequence: CDR1 LGHNA, CDR2 YSLEER.

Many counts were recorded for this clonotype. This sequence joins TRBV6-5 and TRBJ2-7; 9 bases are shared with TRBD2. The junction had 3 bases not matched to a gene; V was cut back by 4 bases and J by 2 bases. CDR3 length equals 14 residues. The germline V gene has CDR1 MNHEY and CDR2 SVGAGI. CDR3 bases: TGTGCCAGCAGTTTGCCTAGCGGGACCTACGAGCAGTACTTC. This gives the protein CASSLPSGTYEQYF.

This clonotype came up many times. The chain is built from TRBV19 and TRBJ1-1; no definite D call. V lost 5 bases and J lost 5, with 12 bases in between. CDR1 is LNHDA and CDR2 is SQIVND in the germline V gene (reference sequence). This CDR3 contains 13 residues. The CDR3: CASSSTTGTEAFF. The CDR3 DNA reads TGTGCCAGTAGTTCCACAACCGGGACTGAAGCTTTCTTT.

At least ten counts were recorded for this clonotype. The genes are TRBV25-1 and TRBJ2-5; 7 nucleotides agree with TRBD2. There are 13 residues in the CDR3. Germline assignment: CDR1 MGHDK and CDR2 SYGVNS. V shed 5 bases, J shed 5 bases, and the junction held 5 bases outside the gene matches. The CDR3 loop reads CASSKLGGETQYF. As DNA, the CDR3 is TGTGCCAGCAGTAAACTGGGAGGGGAGACCCAGTACTTC.

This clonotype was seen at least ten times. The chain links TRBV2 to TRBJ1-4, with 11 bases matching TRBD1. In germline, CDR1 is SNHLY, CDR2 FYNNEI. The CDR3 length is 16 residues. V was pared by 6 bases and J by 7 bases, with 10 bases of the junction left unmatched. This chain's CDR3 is CASRRDRGSGGEKLFF. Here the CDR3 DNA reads TGTGCCAGCAGACGGGACAGGGGGAGCGGAGGTGAAAAACTGTTTTTT.

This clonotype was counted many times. The CDR3 protein is CASSREVGNQPQHF. Here the CDR3 DNA reads TGTGCCAGCAGCAGGGAGGTCGGCAATCAGCCCCAGCATTTT. V usage is TRBV7-9 and J usage is TRBJ1-5, with D unresolved. Germline loops: CDR1 SEHNR, CDR2 FQNEAQ (reference sequence). With 5 bases removed from V and 2 bases from J, the gap between germline ends came to 10 bases. This CDR3 is 14 amino acids long.

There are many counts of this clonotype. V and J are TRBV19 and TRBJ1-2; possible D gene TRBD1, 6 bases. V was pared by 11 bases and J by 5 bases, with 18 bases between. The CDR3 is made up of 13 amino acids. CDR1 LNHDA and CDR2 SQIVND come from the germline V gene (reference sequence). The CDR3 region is CACGSDRMYGYTF. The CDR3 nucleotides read TGTGCCTGCGGATCGGACAGAATGTATGGCTACACCTTC.

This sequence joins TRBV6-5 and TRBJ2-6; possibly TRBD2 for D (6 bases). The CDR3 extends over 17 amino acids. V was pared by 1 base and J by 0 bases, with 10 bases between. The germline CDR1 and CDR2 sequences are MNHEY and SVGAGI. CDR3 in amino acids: CASSYWGVSSGANVLTF. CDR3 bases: TGTGCCAGCAGTTACTGGGGGGTCAGCTCTGGGGCCAACGTCCTGACTTTC.

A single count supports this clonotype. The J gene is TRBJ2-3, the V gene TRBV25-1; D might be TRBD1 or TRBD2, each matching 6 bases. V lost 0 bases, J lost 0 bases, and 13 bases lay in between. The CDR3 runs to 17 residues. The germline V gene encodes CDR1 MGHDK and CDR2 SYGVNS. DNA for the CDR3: TGTGCCAGCAGTGAATATGGGGGGCGGCCTAGCACAGATACGCAGTATTTT. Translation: CASSEYGGRPSTDTQYF.

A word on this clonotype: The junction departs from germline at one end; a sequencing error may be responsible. CDR3 region: CASSDSGGPYEQYF. DNA of the CDR3: TGTGCCAGCAGTGACTCGGGGGGCCCCTACGAGCAGTACTTC. This chain uses TRBV6-5 with TRBJ2-7, with D possibly TRBD2 on 7 matching bases. The CDR3 covers 14 residues. CDR1 and CDR2 from the germline V gene are MNHEY and SVGAGI.